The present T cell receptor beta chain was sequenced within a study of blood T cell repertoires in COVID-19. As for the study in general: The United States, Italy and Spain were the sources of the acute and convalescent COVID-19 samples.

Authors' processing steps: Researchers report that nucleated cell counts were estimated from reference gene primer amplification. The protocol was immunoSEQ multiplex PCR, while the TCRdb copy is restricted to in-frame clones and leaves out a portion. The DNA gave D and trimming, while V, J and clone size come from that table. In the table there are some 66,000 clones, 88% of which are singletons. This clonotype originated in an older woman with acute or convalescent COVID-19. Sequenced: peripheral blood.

CDR3: CASRTGLSGNTIYF. The CDR3 nucleotides read TGTGCCAGCAGGACCGGGTTATCTGGAAACACCATATATTTT. The V call is TRBV6-1, the J call TRBJ1-3; D call uncertain. Germline V CDR1 and CDR2: MNHNS, SASEGT. This CDR3 region has 14 residues. V was trimmed by 6 bases and J by 1 base, leaving 10 bases between them.